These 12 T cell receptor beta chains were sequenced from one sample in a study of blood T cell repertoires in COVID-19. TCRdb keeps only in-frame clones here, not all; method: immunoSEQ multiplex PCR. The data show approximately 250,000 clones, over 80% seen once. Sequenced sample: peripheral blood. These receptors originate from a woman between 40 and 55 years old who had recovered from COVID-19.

CDR3 protein: CASSRTQETQYF. CDR3 DNA sequence: TGTGCCAGCAGCCGGACTCAAGAGACCCAGTACTTC. This chain links TRBV5-4 with TRBJ2-5; D is perhaps TRBD2 (5 bases). Trimming cost V 4 bases and J 2 bases, with 6 bases left between them. Germline CDR1 reads SGHNT; CDR2 reads YYREEE (reference sequence). This CDR3 has 12 residues.

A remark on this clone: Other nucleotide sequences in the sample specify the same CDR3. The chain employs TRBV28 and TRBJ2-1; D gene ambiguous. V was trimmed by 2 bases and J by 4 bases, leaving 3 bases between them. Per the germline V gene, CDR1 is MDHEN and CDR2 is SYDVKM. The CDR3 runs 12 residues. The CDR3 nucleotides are TGTGCCAGCAGTTTACAATACAATGAGCAGTTCTTC. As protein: CASSLQYNEQFF.

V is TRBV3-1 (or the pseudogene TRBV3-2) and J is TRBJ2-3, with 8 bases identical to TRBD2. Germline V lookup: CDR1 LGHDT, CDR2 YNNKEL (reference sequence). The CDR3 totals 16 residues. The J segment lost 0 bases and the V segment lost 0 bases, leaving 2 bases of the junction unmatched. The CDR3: CASSQDIAGSTDTQYF. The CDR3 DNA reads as TGTGCCAGCAGCCAAGATATAGCGGGGAGCACAGATACGCAGTATTTT.

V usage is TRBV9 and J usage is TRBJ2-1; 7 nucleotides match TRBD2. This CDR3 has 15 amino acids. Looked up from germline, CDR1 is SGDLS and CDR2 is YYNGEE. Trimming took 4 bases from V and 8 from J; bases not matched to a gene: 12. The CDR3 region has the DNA TGTGCCAGCAGCCCCTGGGGGGGACCGGCCGATGAGCAGTTCTTC. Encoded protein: CASSPWGGPADEQFF.

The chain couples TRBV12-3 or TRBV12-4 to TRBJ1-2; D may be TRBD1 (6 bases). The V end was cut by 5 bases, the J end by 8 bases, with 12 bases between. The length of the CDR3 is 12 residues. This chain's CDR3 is CASSHRVEGYTF. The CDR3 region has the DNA TGTGCCAGCAGTCACAGGGTGGAAGGCTACACCTTC.

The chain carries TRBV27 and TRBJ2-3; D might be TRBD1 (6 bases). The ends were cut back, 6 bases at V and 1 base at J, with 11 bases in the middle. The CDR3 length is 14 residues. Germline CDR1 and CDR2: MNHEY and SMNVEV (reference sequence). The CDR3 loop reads CASSRGVGTDTQYF. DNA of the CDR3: TGTGCCAGCAGCAGGGGAGTTGGCACAGATACGCAGTATTTT.

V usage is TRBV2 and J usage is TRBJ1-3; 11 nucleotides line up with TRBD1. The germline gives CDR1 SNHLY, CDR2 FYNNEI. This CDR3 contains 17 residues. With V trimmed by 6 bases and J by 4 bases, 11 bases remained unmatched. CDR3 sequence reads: CASSRDRGSPWGNTIYF. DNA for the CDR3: TGTGCCAGCAGCCGGGACAGGGGGAGTCCGTGGGGAAACACCATATATTTT.

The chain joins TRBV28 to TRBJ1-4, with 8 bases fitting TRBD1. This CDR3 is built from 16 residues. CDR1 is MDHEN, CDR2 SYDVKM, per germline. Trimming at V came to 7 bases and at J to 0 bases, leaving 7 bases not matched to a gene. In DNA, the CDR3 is TGTGCCAGCAACCCCCAGGGGGCGGCAACTAATGAAAAACTGTTTTTT. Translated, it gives CASNPQGAATNEKLFF.

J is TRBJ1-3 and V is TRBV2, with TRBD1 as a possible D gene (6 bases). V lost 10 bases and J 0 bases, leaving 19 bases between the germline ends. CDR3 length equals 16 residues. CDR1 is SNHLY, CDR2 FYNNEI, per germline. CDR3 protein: CATPGSGDRSGNTIYF. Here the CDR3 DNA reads TGTGCCACCCCCGGATCAGGGGATCGCTCTGGAAACACCATATATTTT.

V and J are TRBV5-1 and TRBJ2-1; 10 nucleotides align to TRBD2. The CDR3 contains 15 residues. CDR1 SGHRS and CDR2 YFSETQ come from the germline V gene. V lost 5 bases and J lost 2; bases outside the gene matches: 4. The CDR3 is CASRFLAGAYNEQFF. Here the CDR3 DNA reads TGCGCCAGCAGATTCCTAGCGGGGGCCTACAATGAGCAGTTCTTC.

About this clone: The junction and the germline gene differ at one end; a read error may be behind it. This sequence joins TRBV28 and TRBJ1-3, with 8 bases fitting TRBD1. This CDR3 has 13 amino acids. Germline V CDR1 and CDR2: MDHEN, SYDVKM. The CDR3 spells CASSLKTYGQGHF. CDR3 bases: TGTGCCAGCAGTTTAAAAACCTATGGACAGGGTCATTTT.

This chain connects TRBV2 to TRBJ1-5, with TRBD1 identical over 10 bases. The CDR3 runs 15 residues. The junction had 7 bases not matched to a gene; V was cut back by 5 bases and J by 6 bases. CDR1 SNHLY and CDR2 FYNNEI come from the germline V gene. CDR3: CASSSGTGASQPQHF. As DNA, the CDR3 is TGTGCCAGCAGTTCCGGGACAGGGGCTAGTCAGCCCCAGCATTTT.